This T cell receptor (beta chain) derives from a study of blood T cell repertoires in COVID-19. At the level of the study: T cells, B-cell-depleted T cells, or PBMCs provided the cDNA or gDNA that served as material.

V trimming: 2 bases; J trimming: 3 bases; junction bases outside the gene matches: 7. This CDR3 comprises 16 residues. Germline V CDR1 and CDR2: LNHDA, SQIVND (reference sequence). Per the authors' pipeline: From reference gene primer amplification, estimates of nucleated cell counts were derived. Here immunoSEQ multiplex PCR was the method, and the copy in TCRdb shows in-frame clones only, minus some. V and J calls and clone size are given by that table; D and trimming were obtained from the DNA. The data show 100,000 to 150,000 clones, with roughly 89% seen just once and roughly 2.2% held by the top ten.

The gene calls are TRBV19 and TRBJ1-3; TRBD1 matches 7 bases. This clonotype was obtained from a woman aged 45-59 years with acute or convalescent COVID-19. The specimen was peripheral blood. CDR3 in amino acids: CASSILTRGNGNTIYF. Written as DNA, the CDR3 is TGTGCCAGTAGTATACTGACCAGGGGGAATGGAAACACCATATATTTT.